One sample yielded the 16 T cell receptor beta chains listed below, sequenced in a study of cytomegalovirus exposure and HLA in healthy donors. The PCR ran on 60 Vbeta and 13 Jbeta primers. Method: immunoSEQ multiplex PCR; TCRdb's copy keeps in-frame clones and lacks some. Seen in this sample are about 40,000 clones; the ten most common clones hold around 8.9%. Sequencing was performed on PBMCs. Receptor source: a man aged 35-49 years in good health and CMV-seropositive.

This chain uses TRBV11-3 with TRBJ1-4; D possibly corresponds to TRBD1 (5 bases). Trimming pared 5 bases from V and 4 bases from J, leaving 11 bases between. This CDR3 is 14 amino acids long. From germline, CDR1 is SGHNT and CDR2 YENEEA. CDR3 region: CASSGVRDNEKLFF. CDR3 bases: TGTGCCAGCAGCGGAGTCAGGGATAATGAAAAACTGTTTTTT.

The chain couples TRBV19 to TRBJ1-1, with D unclear. Germline CDR1 is LNHDA and CDR2 is SQIVND (reference sequence). The CDR3 length is 13 residues. The V gene lost 8 bases and the J gene lost 4 bases, with 14 bases spanning the gap. For the CDR3, the DNA is TGTGCCAGTGTCAACCTGGAGGGCACTGAAGCTTTCTTT. It yields the protein CASVNLEGTEAFF.

The chain carries TRBV4-1 and TRBJ1-6, with 8 bases fitting TRBD1. Germline-derived CDR1 and CDR2 are MGHRA and YSYEKL. Trimming took 0 bases from V and 6 from J; bases not matched to a gene: 4. The CDR3 contains 16 residues. The CDR3, as DNA: TGCGCCAGCAGCCAAGAGGGACAGGAAAGTAATTCACCCCTCCACTTT. It encodes CASSQEGQESNSPLHF.

Concerning this clone itself: At the DNA level, this CDR3 is encoded by other sequences in the same sample as well. J is TRBJ2-7 and V is TRBV6-1; TRBD1 is a possible D gene (5 bases). The CDR3 covers 15 residues. V was shortened by 1 base and J by 2 bases, with 12 bases between the two germline ends. The germline CDR1 and CDR2 sequences are MNHNS and SASEGT. This CDR3 reads CASSEVLGHPYEQYF. DNA for the CDR3: TGTGCCAGCAGTGAAGTCCTAGGACACCCCTACGAGCAGTACTTC.

The gene calls are TRBV7-9 and TRBJ1-4; D possibly corresponds to TRBD1 (5 bases). V was clipped by 5 bases and J by 6 bases, with 16 bases between them. CDR3 size: 15 residues. Germline CDR1 SEHNR, CDR2 FQNEAQ (reference sequence). The CDR3 DNA reads TGTGCCAGCAGCCCTTACTGGGGGAGGGATGAAAAACTGTTTTTT. Its protein is CASSPYWGRDEKLFF.

This chain joins TRBV10-1 and TRBJ1-6, with 7 positions matching TRBD1. This CDR3 is 17 amino acids long. Germline lookup yields CDR1 WNHNN and CDR2 SYGVQD (reference sequence). The J segment lost 8 bases and the V segment lost 9 bases, leaving 19 bases of the junction unmatched. The CDR3 spells CARKEAGRDSIDSPLHF. The CDR3 bases are TGCGCCAGAAAGGAGGCCGGGAGGGACAGTATTGATTCACCCCTCCACTTT.

The chain combines TRBV9 with TRBJ1-1; D might be TRBD1 (5 bases). V lost 4 bases, J lost 4 bases, and 17 bases lay in between. The CDR3 is 15 residues long. Germline CDR1 reads SGDLS; CDR2 reads YYNGEE. The CDR3 sequence: CASSLTPGGSTEAFF. The CDR3 DNA reads TGTGCCAGCAGCCTGACTCCCGGGGGATCCACTGAAGCTTTCTTT.

The J gene is TRBJ1-3, the V gene TRBV4-3; D possibly corresponds to TRBD1 (5 bases). The CDR3 covers 14 residues. Germline V gene sequence: CDR1 LGHNA, CDR2 YSLEER. Trimming cost V 1 base and J 4 bases, with 8 bases left between them. The CDR3 sequence is CASSQVAGGNTIYF. DNA of the CDR3: TGCGCCAGCAGCCAAGTTGCAGGGGGAAACACCATATATTTT.

The genes are TRBV5-4 and TRBJ2-3; 12 nucleotides align to TRBD2. There are 16 residues in the CDR3. The ends lost 4 bases at V and 3 bases at J; junction bases unmatched: 6. Germline V gene data show CDR1 as SGHNT and CDR2 as YYREEE (reference sequence). CDR3 in DNA: TGTGCCAGCAGCCCTAGCGGGAGGGCCGTAACAGATACGCAGTATTTT. Amino acids: CASSPSGRAVTDTQYF.

The rearrangement joins TRBV4-1 to TRBJ2-6; TRBD1 matches at 7 bases. There are 16 residues in the CDR3. Germline CDR1 reads MGHRA; CDR2 reads YSYEKL. V shed 1 base, J shed 0 bases, and the junction held 0 bases outside the gene matches. The CDR3 spells CASSQGDSSGANVLTF. The CDR3 DNA follows: TGCGCCAGCAGCCAAGGGGACAGCTCTGGGGCCAACGTCCTGACTTTC.

V is TRBV5-1 and J is TRBJ2-2; 12 bases map to TRBD1. This CDR3 spans 18 amino acids. Germline V CDR1 and CDR2: SGHRS, YFSETQ. Trimming at V came to 4 bases and at J to 6 bases, leaving 13 bases not matched to a gene. The CDR3 DNA sequence: TGCGCCAGCAGCCTGACCGGGACAGGGGGCGATATGGCCGGGGAGCTGTTTTTT. Translating it yields CASSLTGTGGDMAGELFF.

The CDR3: CASRRQGGNSPLHF. As DNA, the CDR3 is TGTGCCAGCAGGAGACAGGGGGGAAATTCACCCCTCCACTTT. V and J are TRBV6-5 and TRBJ1-6; 9 bases match TRBD1. The germline V gene has CDR1 MNHEY and CDR2 SVGAGI. V lost 6 bases, J lost 7 bases, and 4 bases stayed unmatched. The CDR3 is 14 residues long.

This rearrangement joins TRBV5-4 to TRBJ2-7; no definite D call. The CDR3 length is 13 residues. V was trimmed by 0 bases and J by 3 bases, leaving 7 bases between them. Per the germline V gene, CDR1 is SGHNT and CDR2 is YYREEE (reference sequence). CDR3 sequence: CASSLGGDYEQYF. The CDR3 nucleotides are TGTGCCAGCAGCTTGGGAGGAGACTACGAGCAGTACTTC.

J is TRBJ2-7 and V is TRBV7-2, with 10 bases that match TRBD2. V shed 0 bases, J shed 6 bases, and the junction held 8 bases outside the gene matches. The germline V gene has CDR1 SGHTA and CDR2 FQGNSA. This CDR3 spans 16 amino acids. The CDR3 protein is CASSLAGLAGVLEQYF. The CDR3, as DNA: TGTGCCAGCAGCTTAGCAGGGCTAGCGGGAGTTCTCGAGCAGTACTTC.

The V call is TRBV6-6, the J call TRBJ1-2, with 11 bases matching TRBD1. This CDR3 spans 14 amino acids. Per germline, CDR1 MNHNY and CDR2 SVGAGI (reference sequence). Trimming took 6 bases from V and 8 from J; bases not matched to a gene: 8. In DNA, the CDR3 is TGTGCCAGCAGGGACAGGGGGCTTCAAGGGGGCTACACCTTC. It is translated as CASRDRGLQGGYTF.

The CDR3 DNA is TGTGCCAGCAGCTCCTTCTCCGGGACAGGTAATTCCTACGAGCAGTACTTC. Translation gives CASSSFSGTGNSYEQYF. The chain employs TRBV7-9 and TRBJ2-5, with 8 positions matching TRBD1. TRBJ2-7 matches the DNA end more closely, so the J call is doubtful. The CDR3 extends over 17 amino acids. In germline, CDR1 is SEHNR, CDR2 FQNEAQ (reference sequence).